This TCR beta chain was identified during a study of T cell responses to AZD1222 COVID-19 vaccine. Points from the study as a whole: Samples come after the peak T cell response, not at day 14.

About this clone: The antigen is not known.

The repertoire was sequenced with immunoSEQ multiplex PCR; TCRdb's copy has only in-frame clones and lacks some. This table has 130,000 to 150,000 clones, roughly 84% appearing once. This TCR was sampled from an adult who received the AZD1222 COVID-19 vaccine. The sample was peripheral blood, taken 28 days after the second AZD1222 dose.

CDR3 bases: TGTGCCAGCGGCTTGGCGGGAGGTGGGGATACGCAGTATTTT. It specifies CASGLAGGGDTQYF. V is TRBV27 and J is TRBJ2-3, with TRBD2 identical over 8 bases. J gave up 6 bases and V 8 bases, and 10 bases lay outside the gene matches. Germline CDR1 is MNHEY and CDR2 is SMNVEV (reference sequence). The CDR3 length is 14 residues.